One sample yielded the 4 T cell receptor beta chains listed below, sequenced in a study of T cell responses to AZD1222 COVID-19 vaccine. The assay was immunoSEQ multiplex PCR, and TCRdb's table has in-frame clones only and misses some. The sample lists 150,000 to 200,000 clones; nearly 95% were seen once. This sample comprised peripheral blood, obtained on day 0 of AZD1222 vaccination. These receptors were collected from an adult in good health.

J is TRBJ1-1 and V is TRBV6-5; TRBD1 aligns across 8 bases. The CDR3 consists of 16 residues. Trimming at V came to 2 bases and at J to 10 bases, leaving 15 bases not matched to a gene. Germline V gene data show CDR1 as MNHEY and CDR2 as SVGAGI. CDR3 amino acids: CASSYLTSDRAQGAFF. In DNA, the CDR3 is TGTGCCAGCAGTTACCTAACATCGGACAGGGCCCAAGGAGCTTTCTTT.

The rearrangement links TRBV4-1 to TRBJ2-3, with D unresolved. The CDR3 consists of 19 residues. V was shortened by 3 bases and J by 6 bases, with 28 bases between the two germline ends. Germline lookup yields CDR1 MGHRA and CDR2 YSYEKL. CDR3 nucleotide sequence: TGCGCCAGCAGCCATAGCAGAGGACCCCGAGGAGCCGCCCGGGATACGCAGTATTTT. Protein: CASSHSRGPRGAARDTQYF.

This chain joins TRBV28 and TRBJ2-3; 9 bases line up with TRBD1. Germline CDR1 is MDHEN and CDR2 is SYDVKM. V was clipped by 7 bases and J by 2 bases; unmatched bases: 7. The CDR3 has 15 residues. CDR3 bases: TGTGCCAGCATCCCGGGGACAGGGTACACAGATACGCAGTATTTT. It specifies CASIPGTGYTDTQYF.

The rearrangement links TRBV24-1 to TRBJ1-5; D remains unclear. The CDR3 runs to 12 residues. V was cut by 4 bases and J by 4 bases, with 4 bases left in between. Germline V CDR1 and CDR2: KGHDR, SFDVKD. CDR3 DNA sequence: TGTGCCACCAGTGACCCTAATCAGCCCCAGCATTTT. Protein sequence: CATSDPNQPQHF.